Following are 30 T cell receptor beta chains from one sample sequenced in a study of T cells after yellow fever vaccination. TCRdb reanalysed the 5' RACE reads using MiXCR and keeps one entry per CDR3 protein. The sample shows about 550,000 distinct CDR3 sequences, about 19% of them seen only once. The material sequenced was PBMCs, taken 15 days after the yellow fever booster vaccination. Every receptor here comes from a man younger than 40 who received the YFV17D yellow fever vaccine.

This clonotype was observed a few times. The chain joins TRBV29-1 to TRBJ2-1; D remains ambiguous. Germline CDR1 and CDR2: SQVTM and ANQGSEA. Trimming removed 6 bases at V and 0 bases at J, with 15 bases between. This CDR3 comprises 15 residues. The CDR3 here is CSVETSESSYNEQFF. CDR3 DNA sequence: TGCAGCGTAGAAACGTCCGAAAGCTCCTACAATGAGCAGTTCTTC.

This rearrangement joins TRBV4-2 to TRBJ1-3, with 7 bases aligning to TRBD1. V trimming: 6 bases; J trimming: 2 bases; junction bases outside the gene matches: 7. This CDR3 region has 15 residues. Germline CDR1 is LGHNA and CDR2 is YNFKEQ. CDR3: CASSPQGEPGNTIYF. Written as DNA, the CDR3 is TGTGCCAGCAGTCCTCAGGGGGAGCCTGGAAACACCATATATTTT.

The V call is TRBV5-1, the J call TRBJ2-7; TRBD1 matches 10 bases. The CDR3 length is 15 residues. Germline assignment: CDR1 SGHRS and CDR2 YFSETQ. The J segment lost 3 bases and the V segment lost 2 bases, leaving 5 bases of the junction unmatched. CDR3 residues: CASSLGTGDFYEQYF. The DNA for the CDR3 is TGCGCCAGCAGCTTAGGGACAGGGGACTTCTACGAGCAGTACTTC.

This clonotype has a handful of counts. V usage is TRBV12-3 or TRBV12-4 and J usage is TRBJ2-6; 9 bases align to TRBD1. This CDR3 has 16 residues. Trimming at V came to 7 bases and at J to 1 base, leaving 5 bases not matched to a gene. Written as DNA, the CDR3 is TGTGCCAGCAAGACAGGGGGTGGATCTGGGGCCAACGTCCTGACTTTC. As protein: CASKTGGGSGANVLTF.

The rearrangement joins TRBV20-1 to TRBJ2-1; D could derive from TRBD1 or TRBD2 (6 bases each). The germline V gene has CDR1 DFQATT and CDR2 SNEGSKA (reference sequence). Trimming pared 5 bases from V and 12 bases from J, leaving 14 bases between. The CDR3 is made up of 11 amino acids. CDR3 amino acids: CSAGGGTGQFF. The CDR3, as DNA: TGCAGTGCTGGGGGCGGGACCGGGCAGTTCTTC.

This clonotype has only a few counts. The chain links TRBV19 to TRBJ2-1; 8 bases are a match to TRBD1. CDR3 size: 14 residues. Germline values: CDR1 LNHDA, CDR2 SQIVND (reference sequence). The J segment lost 6 bases and the V segment lost 10 bases, leaving 11 bases of the junction unmatched. In nucleotides, the CDR3 is TGTGCCACCGACAGGGGACAAAAAGCCAATGAGCAGTTCTTC. Its protein is CATDRGQKANEQFF.

This clonotype was detected only a few times. V and J are TRBV25-1 and TRBJ2-1, with D perhaps TRBD1 (6 bases). Per the germline V gene, CDR1 is MGHDK and CDR2 is SYGVNS. The CDR3 has 13 residues. V lost 6 bases to trimming and J lost 6 bases, with 12 bases between them. The CDR3 is CASSPGQLNEQFF. The DNA for the CDR3 is TGTGCCAGCAGCCCGGGACAACTCAATGAGCAGTTCTTC. The variable domain in full, completed from reference TRBV25-1 and TRBJ2-1, reads EADIYQTPRYLVIGTGKKITLECSQTMGHDKMYWYQQDPGMELHLIHYSYGVNSTEKGDLSSESTVSRIRTEHFPLTLESARPSHTSQYLCASSPGQLNEQFFGPGTRLTVL.

The table lists this clonotype with a count of one. The V gene is TRBV20-1, the J gene TRBJ2-1; the match to TRBD2 covers 12 bases. Germline loops: CDR1 DFQATT, CDR2 SNEGSKA (reference sequence). This CDR3 has 13 residues. With V trimmed by 4 bases and J by 6 bases, 1 base remained unmatched. CDR3 region: CSATSGRVNEQFF. CDR3 nucleotides: TGCAGTGCTACTAGCGGGAGGGTCAATGAGCAGTTCTTC.

This clonotype was detected a few times. The genes are TRBV7-2 and TRBJ2-7; 7 nucleotides line up with TRBD1. Trimming cost V 3 bases and J 3 bases; bases outside gene matches: 5. Germline CDR1 and CDR2: SGHTA and FQGNSA. The CDR3 covers 14 residues. CDR3 amino acids: CASSFQGEYYEQYF. CDR3 sequence (DNA): TGTGCCAGCAGCTTCCAGGGGGAATACTACGAGCAGTACTTC. The full variable domain, with the rest looked up from reference TRBV7-2 and TRBJ2-7, is GAGVSQSPSNKVTEKGKDVELRCDPISGHTALYWYRQSLGQGLEFLIYFQGNSAPDKSGLPSDRFSAERTGGSVSTLTIQRTQQEDSAVYLCASSFQGEYYEQYFGPGTRLTVT.

The chain links TRBV29-1 to TRBJ2-7; a weak D match, TRBD2 (6 bases). The CDR3 runs 15 residues. V was pared by 6 bases and J by 2 bases, with 20 bases between. Germline V lookup: CDR1 SQVTM, CDR2 ANQGSEA. Here the CDR3 reads CSVGGEDGGPYEQYF. The CDR3, as DNA: TGCAGCGTCGGGGGAGAGGACGGGGGACCCTACGAGCAGTACTTC.

The rearrangement joins TRBV27 to TRBJ2-7; 7 positions agree with TRBD2. The CDR3 length is 11 residues. Per germline, CDR1 MNHEY and CDR2 SMNVEV (reference sequence). Losses at the gene ends were 8 bases for V and 7 bases for J; bases not matched to a gene: 5. CDR3 amino acids: CASRWGGEQYF. The DNA of the CDR3 is TGTGCCAGCCGATGGGGGGGGGAGCAGTACTTC.

Only a few counts were recorded for this clonotype. The chain couples TRBV5-6 to TRBJ2-2, with D uncertain. V lost 5 bases, J lost 8 bases, and 13 bases lay in between. CDR3 length: 13 amino acids. Germline CDR1 and CDR2: SGHDT and YYEEEE. CDR3 DNA sequence: TGTGCCAGCAGTTACAGTAGTCCGGGGGAGCTGTTTTTT. This gives the protein CASSYSSPGELFF.

This clonotype was counted only a few times. The chain joins TRBV7-9 to TRBJ2-5, with D perhaps TRBD2 (6 bases). Germline V gene lookup returns CDR1 SEHNR and CDR2 FQNEAQ (reference sequence). V lost 1 base, J lost 0 bases, and 9 bases lay in between. The CDR3 extends over 15 amino acids. The CDR3 sequence: CASSLVGGYQETQYF. CDR3 DNA sequence: TGTGCCAGCAGCTTAGTCGGGGGATACCAAGAGACCCAGTACTTC. Supplemented by reference TRBV7-9 and TRBJ2-5, the full variable domain reads DTGVSQNPRHKITKRGQNVTFRCDPISEHNRLYWYRQTLGQGPEFLTYFQNEAQLEKSRLLSDRFSAERPKGSFSTLEIQRTEQGDSAMYLCASSLVGGYQETQYFGPGTRLLVL.

The rearrangement uses TRBV18 and TRBJ2-7, with 8 bases lining up with TRBD1. CDR1 is KGHSH and CDR2 is LQKENI in the germline V gene. This CDR3 spans 12 amino acids. V lost 5 bases and J lost 5; bases outside the gene matches: 2. The CDR3: CASSRTGNEQYF. The CDR3 DNA sequence: TGTGCCAGCTCAAGGACAGGGAACGAGCAGTACTTC.

This clonotype was seen only a few times. The V gene is TRBV20-1, the J gene TRBJ2-3; perhaps TRBD2 as D (6 bases). Germline V gene data show CDR1 as DFQATT and CDR2 as SNEGSKA (reference sequence). The V and J ends lost 1 base and 7 bases respectively, with 18 bases between them. This CDR3 contains 15 residues. For the CDR3, the DNA is TGCAGTGCTAGAGTTACTAGAGGAGGGGTCCATACGCAGTATTTT. Its translation is CSARVTRGGVHTQYF.

The table lists this clonotype with a few counts. The chain is built from TRBV7-9 and TRBJ2-1, with 7 nucleotides matching TRBD1. Germline V gene lookup returns CDR1 SEHNR and CDR2 FQNEAQ (reference sequence). V lost 5 bases, J lost 5 bases, and 9 bases stayed unmatched. The CDR3 is made up of 15 amino acids. In DNA form, the CDR3 reads TGTGCCAGCAGCATCCCGGACAGGAGTGACAATGAGCAGTTCTTC. Translating it yields CASSIPDRSDNEQFF.

Only a few counts were recorded for this clonotype. This chain uses TRBV30 with TRBJ2-5; D might be TRBD1 (5 bases). The CDR3 runs 12 residues. The V gene's germline CDR1 is GTSNPN and CDR2 SVGIG (reference sequence). Trimming removed 4 bases at V and 6 bases at J, with 12 bases between. Here the CDR3 reads CAWTLGQKTQYF. CDR3 coding DNA: TGTGCCTGGACCCTTGGACAAAAGACCCAGTACTTC. Looking up the rest from reference TRBV30 and TRBJ2-5 gives the full variable domain: SQTIHQWPATLVQPVGSPLSLECTVEGTSNPNLYWYRQAAGRGLQLLFYSVGIGQISSEVPQNLSASRPQDRQFILSSKKLLLSDSGFYLCAWTLGQKTQYFGPGTRLLVL.

This clonotype was observed a few times. The chain is built from TRBV14 and TRBJ2-3; maybe TRBD2 (6 bases). This CDR3 spans 17 amino acids. Germline values: CDR1 SGHDN, CDR2 FVKESK. Trimming took off 0 bases at V and 0 bases at J, with 13 bases between the two ends. The CDR3 nucleotides are TGTGCCAGCAGCCAAGATCGGGGACTTACTAGCACAGATACGCAGTATTTT. This gives the protein CASSQDRGLTSTDTQYF.

V and J are TRBV6-2 or TRBV6-3 and TRBJ2-7, with 8 bases lining up with TRBD2. Germline lookup yields CDR1 MNHEY and CDR2 SVGEGT. V was pared by 7 bases and J by 2 bases, with 7 bases of the junction left unmatched. CDR3 size: 14 residues. In nucleotides, the CDR3 is TGTGCCAGCAATGGACTAGCTGAAACCTACGAGCAGTACTTC. It encodes CASNGLAETYEQYF.

This clonotype was detected only a few times. This rearrangement joins TRBV12-3 or TRBV12-4 to TRBJ2-4; D unresolved. The CDR3 is 13 residues long. Between the trimmed V and J ends, which lost 3 bases and 5 bases, there was a span of 8 bases. The CDR3 loop reads CASSFGGQNIQYF. The CDR3 DNA sequence: TGTGCCAGCAGTTTCGGTGGCCAAAACATTCAGTACTTC.

The chain combines TRBV5-5 with TRBJ2-5; possibly TRBD1 for D (8 bases). This CDR3 is built from 14 residues. The V and J ends lost 2 bases and 5 bases respectively, with 13 bases between them. Germline CDR1 SGHKS, CDR2 YYEKEE (reference sequence). The CDR3 region is CASSFDRGGETQYF. The CDR3 nucleotides read TGTGCCAGCAGCTTCGACAGGGGAGGGGAGACCCAGTACTTC. Filled out from reference TRBV5-5 and TRBJ2-5, the complete variable domain reads DAGVTQSPTHLIKTRGQQVTLRCSPISGHKSVSWYQQVLGQGPQFIFQYYEKEERGRGNFPDRFSARQFPNYSSELNVNALLLGDSALYLCASSFDRGGETQYFGPGTRLLVL.

This clonotype has just a few counts. This chain uses TRBV30 with TRBJ2-7, with 7 bases aligning to TRBD1. Germline V gene data show CDR1 as GTSNPN and CDR2 as SVGIG (reference sequence). The CDR3 contains 15 residues. The J segment lost 6 bases and the V segment lost 3 bases, leaving 14 bases of the junction unmatched. CDR3 nucleotide sequence: TGTGCCTGGAGACCACCGGGACAGAGGATCGGCGAGCAGTACTTC. Its protein product is CAWRPPGQRIGEQYF.

The rearrangement uses TRBV24-1 and TRBJ1-1, with D unclear. The length of the CDR3 is 13 residues. V was trimmed by 7 bases and J by 2 bases, leaving 10 bases between them. Germline V gene data show CDR1 as KGHDR and CDR2 as SFDVKD. The CDR3 reads CATRDGLNTEAFF. Here the CDR3 DNA reads TGTGCCACCAGGGACGGGCTAAACACTGAAGCTTTCTTT.

The rearrangement uses TRBV5-1 and TRBJ2-7; a possible D gene is TRBD2 (6 bases). CDR3 size: 14 residues. Per the germline V gene, CDR1 is SGHRS and CDR2 is YFSETQ. Trimming pared 0 bases from V and 5 bases from J, leaving 12 bases between. CDR3 DNA: TGCGCCAGCAGCTTGGTGCGGGATGGGGACGAGCAGTACTTC. Residues: CASSLVRDGDEQYF. Based on the CDR3 plus reference TRBV5-1 and TRBJ2-7, the full variable domain is KAGVTQTPRYLIKTRGQQVTLSCSPISGHRSVSWYQQTPGQGLQFLFEYFSETQRNKGNFPGRFSGRQFSNSRSEMNVSTLELGDSALYLCASSLVRDGDEQYFGPGTRLTVT.

This clonotype is a singleton in its sample. V is TRBV7-9 and J is TRBJ2-1; D possibly corresponds to TRBD2 (5 bases). Trimming stripped 2 bases from V and 7 bases from J, with 15 bases between. The CDR3 is made up of 15 amino acids. Germline lookup yields CDR1 SEHNR and CDR2 FQNEAQ (reference sequence). The CDR3 spells CASSLLASRKNEQFF. DNA for the CDR3: TGTGCCAGCAGCTTATTAGCGTCGAGGAAGAATGAGCAGTTCTTC.

At least ten counts were recorded for this clonotype. This chain links TRBV30 with TRBJ2-7; no clear D. Germline assignment: CDR1 GTSNPN and CDR2 SVGIG (reference sequence). The CDR3 sequence is 14 residues long. V was trimmed by 4 bases and J by 0 bases, leaving 13 bases between them. This CDR3 is CAWKKGPSSYEQYF. The CDR3 DNA sequence: TGTGCCTGGAAGAAGGGCCCTAGCTCCTACGAGCAGTACTTC.

This clonotype was counted between two and nine times. This chain uses TRBV7-2 with TRBJ2-1, with D possibly TRBD1 on 5 matching bases. CDR3 length: 13 residues. Germline CDR1 SGHTA, CDR2 FQGNSA. V was cut by 6 bases and J by 6 bases, with 12 bases left in between. The CDR3 region has the DNA TGTGCCAGCAGTCAAGGGGCTAGCAATGAGCAGTTCTTC. This codes for CASSQGASNEQFF.

This clonotype was observed a few times. The J gene is TRBJ2-7, the V gene TRBV3-1; 7 bases line up with TRBD2. Trimming removed 3 bases from V and 4 bases from J; junction bases left unmatched: 3. From germline, CDR1 is LGHDT and CDR2 YNNKEL (reference sequence). There are 13 residues in the CDR3. The CDR3 DNA sequence: TGTGCCAGCAGCCACGGGGAGGGATACGAGCAGTACTTC. This codes for CASSHGEGYEQYF.

This clonotype was observed a few times. This sequence joins TRBV25-1 and TRBJ2-7; no reliable D call. The V and J ends lost 1 base and 0 bases respectively, with 19 bases between them. CDR1 MGHDK and CDR2 SYGVNS come from the germline V gene. The CDR3 sequence is 18 residues long. CDR3 nucleotides: TGTGCCAGCAGTGAATCCCATTCGAGGCGGAACATCTCCTACGAGCAGTACTTC. Its translation: CASSESHSRRNISYEQYF.

CDR3 sequence reads: CASSLASGSTGELFF. The CDR3 region has the DNA TGTGCCAGCAGTTTGGCTAGCGGGAGTACCGGGGAGCTGTTTTTT. The rearrangement links TRBV12-3 or TRBV12-4 to TRBJ2-2; 10 bases line up with TRBD2. This CDR3 is 15 amino acids long. Losses at the gene ends were 3 bases for V and 5 bases for J; bases not matched to a gene: 3.